This T cell receptor beta chain was identified during a study of blood T cell repertoires in COVID-19. In the study's own analysis: Nucleated cell counts were estimated from reference gene primer amplification. Profiled with immunoSEQ multiplex PCR; TCRdb holds only in-frame clones, not every one. The V and J calls and clone size were taken over from that table, and D and trimming were inferred from the DNA. Among 150,000 to 200,000 clones, 80% to 90% were seen once, and the ten largest hold 2.1%. The V gene's germline CDR1 is SGHAT and CDR2 FQNNGV. This CDR3 is built from 11 residues. The V end lost 4 bases, the J end lost 7 bases, and 7 bases lay between the germline ends.

The sequence was collected from a man in his 70s with active or convalescent COVID-19. This chain connects TRBV11-2 to TRBJ2-5; D is undetermined. Input material: peripheral blood. CDR3 in amino acids: CASSSIGTQYF. CDR3 bases: TGTGCCAGCAGCTCAATCGGGACCCAGTACTTC.